These 3 T cell receptor beta chains came from one sample sequenced in a study of Graves' ophthalmopathy and Graves' hyperthyroidism. Researchers took RNA transcripts and amplified TCR beta CDR3 regions from them. Second-round multiplex PCR followed a first-round RT-PCR using HTBI primers. TCRdb redid the calling of the multiplex PCR reads with MiXCR, one entry per CDR3 protein. Of over 650,000 distinct CDR3 sequences listed, roughly two fifths were seen once; the top ten hold over 2.5%. The material sequenced was peripheral blood. The source is an adult man with Graves' ophthalmopathy.

This chain connects TRBV29-1 to TRBJ1-2; 8 bases match TRBD1. The CDR3 length is 13 residues. The V and J ends lost 4 bases and 6 bases, in that order; junction bases with no gene match: 7. The V gene's germline CDR1 is SQVTM and CDR2 ANQGSEA. CDR3 region: CSVVLQGANGYTF. The CDR3 bases are TGCAGCGTTGTACTCCAGGGGGCAAATGGCTACACCTTC. Using reference TRBV29-1 and TRBJ1-2 for the parts outside the CDR3, the full variable domain is SAVISQKPSRDICQRGTSLTIQCQVDSQVTMMFWYRQQPGQSLTLIATANQGSEATYESGFVIDKFPISRPNLTFSTLTVSNMSPEDSSIYLCSVVLQGANGYTFGSGTRLTVV.

This chain joins TRBV5-6 and TRBJ1-1, with TRBD1 matching 9 bases. The CDR3 has 13 residues. The J segment lost 7 bases and the V segment lost 5 bases, leaving 6 bases of the junction unmatched. Germline values: CDR1 SGHDT, CDR2 YYEEEE. CDR3 residues: CASRLDRGGEAFF. The CDR3 region has the DNA TGTGCCAGCAGGCTGGACAGGGGAGGTGAAGCTTTCTTT.

This clonotype was picked up many times. The chain links TRBV10-3 to TRBJ1-4, with 7 bases that match TRBD1. This CDR3 comprises 13 residues. Per germline, CDR1 ENHRY and CDR2 SYGVKD. Losses at the gene ends were 4 bases for V and 6 bases for J; bases not matched to a gene: 2. This CDR3 is CAISGQGDEKLFF. In nucleotides, the CDR3 is TGTGCCATCAGTGGACAGGGCGATGAAAAACTGTTTTTT.